This T cell receptor beta chain was sequenced during a study of blood T cell repertoires in COVID-19. V was clipped by 4 bases and J by 9 bases, with 11 bases between them. Germline V gene data show CDR1 as SGHRS and CDR2 as YFSETQ. The CDR3 covers 12 residues. Produced via immunoSEQ multiplex PCR; TCRdb's table is partial and in-frame only. The data hold 350,000 to 400,000 clones, with around 88% observed a single time. The chain combines TRBV5-1 with TRBJ2-1; D is possibly TRBD1 (7 bases). The sequence came from a woman in her fifties or sixties with COVID-19, enrolled during active disease. Sequencing used peripheral blood. The CDR3 sequence: CASSRQGGEQFF. CDR3 nucleotide sequence: TGCGCCAGCAGCCGTCAGGGGGGTGAGCAGTTCTTC.